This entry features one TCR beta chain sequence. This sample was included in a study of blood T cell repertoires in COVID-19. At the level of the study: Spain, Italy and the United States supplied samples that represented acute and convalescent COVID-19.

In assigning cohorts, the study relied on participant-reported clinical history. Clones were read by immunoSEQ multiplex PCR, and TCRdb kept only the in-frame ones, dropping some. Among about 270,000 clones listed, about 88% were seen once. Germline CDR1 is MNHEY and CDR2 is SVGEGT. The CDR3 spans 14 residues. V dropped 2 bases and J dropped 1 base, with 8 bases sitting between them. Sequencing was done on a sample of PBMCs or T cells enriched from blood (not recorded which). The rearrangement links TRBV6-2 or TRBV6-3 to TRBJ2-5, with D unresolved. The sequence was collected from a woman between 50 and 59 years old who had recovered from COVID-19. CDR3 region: CASSYGPAQETQYF. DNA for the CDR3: TGTGCCAGCAGTTACGGGCCAGCCCAAGAGACCCAGTACTTC.